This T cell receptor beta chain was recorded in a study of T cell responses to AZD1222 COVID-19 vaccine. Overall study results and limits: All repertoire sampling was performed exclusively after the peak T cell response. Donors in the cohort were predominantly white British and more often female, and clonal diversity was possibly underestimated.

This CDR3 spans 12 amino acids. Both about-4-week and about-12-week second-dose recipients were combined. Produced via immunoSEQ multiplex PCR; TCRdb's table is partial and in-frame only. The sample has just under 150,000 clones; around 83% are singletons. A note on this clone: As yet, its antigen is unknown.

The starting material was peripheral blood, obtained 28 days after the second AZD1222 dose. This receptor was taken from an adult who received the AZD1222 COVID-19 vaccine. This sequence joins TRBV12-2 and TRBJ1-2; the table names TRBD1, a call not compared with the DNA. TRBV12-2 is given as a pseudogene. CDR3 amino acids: CASNQGRWGYTF. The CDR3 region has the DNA TGTGCAAGTAACCAGGGTCGTTGGGGCTACACCTTC.